These 21 T cell receptor beta chains originate from one sample sequenced in a study of control samples from healthy donors and cancer patients. Sequencing used immunoSEQ multiplex PCR; TCRdb keeps in-frame clones, though not all of them. The sample records 95,000 to 100,000 clones, 75% to 90% being singletons. The sequencing input was blood. All receptors come from a man between 25 and 39 years old in good health.

The V gene is TRBV11-2, the J gene TRBJ2-2; 10 bases are shared with TRBD2. Looked up from germline, CDR1 is SGHAT and CDR2 is FQNNGV. This CDR3 spans 14 amino acids. The V gene end was trimmed by 7 bases and the J gene end by 6 bases; junction bases not matched to a gene: 5. The CDR3 sequence is CASTFLAGAGELFF. CDR3 sequence (DNA): TGTGCCAGCACCTTCCTAGCGGGGGCCGGGGAGCTGTTTTTT.

Regarding this clone: The identical CDR3 is also encoded by other nucleotide sequences in the sample. The J gene is TRBJ1-1, the V gene TRBV11-2; D is uncertain. This CDR3 comprises 13 residues. Trimming left V 1 base short and J 0 bases short, with 3 bases between. CDR1 is SGHAT and CDR2 is FQNNGV in the germline V gene. Written as DNA, the CDR3 is TGTGCCAGCAGCTTAGGTGTGAACACTGAAGCTTTCTTT. Protein: CASSLGVNTEAFF.

The chain recombines TRBV14 with TRBJ2-1; D uncertain. From germline, CDR1 is SGHDN and CDR2 FVKESK. The CDR3 is 14 residues long. Deletions cut 4 bases from V and 5 bases from J, with 12 bases between. As DNA, the CDR3 is TGTGCCAGCAGCCTGTTCGGATCCCACAATGAGCAGTTCTTC. Residues: CASSLFGSHNEQFF.

This clone was detected a few times. V is TRBV27 and J is TRBJ2-2; no clear D. Germline assignment: CDR1 MNHEY and CDR2 SMNVEV (reference sequence). The CDR3 length is 16 residues. The V gene lost 7 bases and the J gene lost 4 bases, with 19 bases spanning the gap. The CDR3: CASTPAGAWGTGELFF. In nucleotides, the CDR3 is TGTGCCAGCACCCCGGCTGGTGCCTGGGGCACCGGGGAGCTGTTTTTT.

This chain joins TRBV29-1 and TRBJ1-5, with D maybe TRBD1 (6 bases). V lost 0 bases, J lost 4 bases, and 13 bases lay in between. This CDR3 has 15 residues. CDR1 SQVTM and CDR2 ANQGSEA come from the germline V gene. Here the CDR3 reads CSVEEGEGGNQPQHF. The CDR3 DNA reads as TGCAGCGTTGAAGAGGGAGAGGGGGGGAATCAGCCCCAGCATTTT.

The rearrangement joins TRBV2 to TRBJ2-5; D may be TRBD2 (7 bases). The V gene lost 4 bases and the J gene lost 2 bases, with 11 bases spanning the gap. The CDR3 has 14 amino acids. CDR1 is SNHLY and CDR2 is FYNNEI in the germline V gene. The CDR3 DNA is TGTGCCAGCAGTGTAGGGGGGGGGCAAGAGACCCAGTACTTC. Protein product: CASSVGGGQETQYF.

This rearrangement joins TRBV5-1 to TRBJ1-6; 7 bases match TRBD1. This CDR3 comprises 17 residues. V was clipped by 4 bases and J by 7 bases; unmatched bases: 14. Germline loops: CDR1 SGHRS, CDR2 YFSETQ. In DNA, the CDR3 is TGCGCCAGCAGCCGGGACCTTGGGACAGCGGCGAATTCACCCCTCCACTTT. Amino acids: CASSRDLGTAANSPLHF.

The chain uses TRBV7-2 and TRBJ2-2, with D unclear. The CDR3 spans 14 residues. Trimming cost V 3 bases and J 0 bases, with 5 bases left between them. The germline V gene has CDR1 SGHTA and CDR2 FQGNSA. CDR3 coding DNA: TGTGCCAGCAGCTTCGAGTCGAACACCGGGGAGCTGTTTTTT. Its translation is CASSFESNTGELFF.

The CDR3 sequence: CASSDVGQGTDTQYF. In nucleotides, the CDR3 is TGTGCCAGCAGTGATGTGGGACAGGGCACAGATACGCAGTATTTT. The V and J genes are TRBV6-1 and TRBJ2-3, with 8 bases lining up with TRBD1. Germline CDR1 and CDR2: MNHNS and SASEGT. Trimming took 3 bases from V and 1 from J; bases not matched to a gene: 3. The CDR3 has 15 amino acids.

The chain has TRBV20-1 and TRBJ1-6, with D perhaps TRBD1 (5 bases). The CDR3 extends over 17 amino acids. V shed 3 bases and J shed 3 bases, with 18 bases lying between them. Germline values: CDR1 DFQATT, CDR2 SNEGSKA (reference sequence). Written as DNA, the CDR3 is TGCAGTGCTAGTCATCAGGGCTCCCTTAACTATAATTCACCCCTCCACTTT. The encoded protein is CSASHQGSLNYNSPLHF.

The V and J genes are TRBV14 and TRBJ2-7, with 7 positions matching TRBD1. CDR1 is SGHDN, CDR2 FVKESK, per germline. Germline trimming cut 5 bases from V and 3 bases from J; bases unmatched to any gene: 4. This CDR3 contains 13 residues. The CDR3 DNA sequence: TGTGCCAGCAGCTTGGGACAGATCTACGAGCAGTACGTC. This codes for CASSLGQIYEQYV.

The J gene is TRBJ2-3, the V gene TRBV28; D is ambiguous. There are 14 residues in the CDR3. The V end lost 5 bases, the J end lost 6 bases, and 15 bases lay between the germline ends. Germline-derived CDR1 and CDR2 are MDHEN and SYDVKM. The CDR3 coding sequence is TGTGCCAGCAGTCATGGACCACCCCGGGATACGCAGTATTTT. Translated: CASSHGPPRDTQYF. The full variable domain, rest sourced from reference TRBV28 and TRBJ2-3, is DVKVTQSSRYLVKRTGEKVFLECVQDMDHENMFWYRQDPGLGLRLIYFSYDVKMKEKGDIPEGYSVSREKKERFSLILESASTNQTSMYLCASSHGPPRDTQYFGPGTRLTVL.

The chain couples TRBV10-2 to TRBJ2-1; D ambiguous. Germline V gives CDR1 WSHSY, CDR2 SAAADI. This CDR3 spans 10 amino acids. V shed 3 bases and J shed 8 bases, with 2 bases lying between them. CDR3 amino acids: CASSDYEQFF. The CDR3 nucleotides read TGCGCCAGCAGTGACTATGAGCAGTTCTTC.

This chain links TRBV30 with TRBJ1-5, with D unresolved. CDR1 is GTSNPN and CDR2 is SVGIG in the germline V gene (reference sequence). The CDR3 totals 13 residues. V was shortened by 0 bases and J by 4 bases, with 7 bases between the two germline ends. The CDR3 region has the DNA TGTGCCTGGAGTGTTACGGGAAATCAGCCCCAGCATTTT. This translates into CAWSVTGNQPQHF.

The chain couples TRBV6-5 to TRBJ2-7, with 10 bases matching TRBD2. After removal of 4 bases from V and 0 bases from J, the junction contained 6 bases not matched to a gene. This CDR3 region has 16 residues. Germline V gives CDR1 MNHEY, CDR2 SVGAGI. CDR3 amino acids: CASSWGSGRYSYEQYF. DNA of the CDR3: TGTGCCAGCAGTTGGGGTAGCGGGAGGTACTCCTACGAGCAGTACTTC.

The J gene is TRBJ1-2, the V gene TRBV5-4; D is unclear. This CDR3 is built from 13 residues. V was clipped by 1 base and J by 5 bases, with 9 bases between them. The V gene's germline CDR1 is SGHNT and CDR2 YYREEE (reference sequence). The CDR3 DNA follows: TGTGCCAGCAGCTTGCGTGGGATATATGGCTACACCTTC. It specifies CASSLRGIYGYTF.

The chain is built from TRBV6-2 or TRBV6-3 and TRBJ2-7; 11 bases agree with TRBD2. Trimming removed 4 bases from V and 1 base from J; junction bases left unmatched: 3. The CDR3 contains 15 residues. Germline V gives CDR1 MNHEY, CDR2 SVGEGT. This CDR3 reads CASSSGTSGSYEQYF. In nucleotides, the CDR3 is TGTGCCAGCAGTTCCGGGACTAGCGGTTCCTACGAGCAGTACTTC.

The chain recombines TRBV11-2 with TRBJ1-1; no definite D call. Trimming took off 2 bases at V and 2 bases at J, with 9 bases between the two ends. The CDR3 spans 14 residues. Germline lookup yields CDR1 SGHAT and CDR2 FQNNGV. The CDR3 reads CASSLKSVNTEAFF. CDR3 coding DNA: TGTGCCAGCAGCTTAAAGTCCGTAAACACTGAAGCTTTCTTT. Full variable domain (remainder filled in from reference TRBV11-2 and TRBJ1-1): EAGVAQSPRYKIIEKRQSVAFWCNPISGHATLYWYQQILGQGPKLLIQFQNNGVVDDSQLPKDRFSAERLKGVDSTLKIQPAKLEDSAVYLCASSLKSVNTEAFFGQGTRLTVV.

V and J are TRBV6-5 and TRBJ1-2; D ambiguous. The germline V gene has CDR1 MNHEY and CDR2 SVGAGI. V shed 4 bases and J shed 8 bases, with 17 bases lying between them. The CDR3 spans 14 residues. The CDR3 DNA reads as TGTGCCAGCAGTTCCCGATTGGATCTAGGAGGCTACACCTTC. Residues: CASSSRLDLGGYTF.

V usage is TRBV5-5 and J usage is TRBJ2-1, with 11 bases fitting TRBD2. The CDR3 runs to 15 residues. From germline, CDR1 is SGHKS and CDR2 YYEKEE (reference sequence). With 4 bases clipped from V and 4 bases from J, the junction kept 4 bases outside the gene matches. The CDR3 reads CASSILAGVYNEQFF. The CDR3 region has the DNA TGTGCCAGCAGCATACTAGCGGGAGTATACAATGAGCAGTTCTTC. The entire variable domain, with the rest obtained from reference TRBV5-5 and TRBJ2-1, is as follows: DAGVTQSPTHLIKTRGQQVTLRCSPISGHKSVSWYQQVLGQGPQFIFQYYEKEERGRGNFPDRFSARQFPNYSSELNVNALLLGDSALYLCASSILAGVYNEQFFGPGTRLTVL.

This chain joins TRBV28 and TRBJ1-2; D possibly corresponds to TRBD1 (6 bases). The V end was cut by 2 bases, the J end by 8 bases, with 15 bases between. This CDR3 has 14 residues. The germline CDR1 and CDR2 sequences are MDHEN and SYDVKM. CDR3 DNA sequence: TGTGCCAGCAGTTTACTACAGGGACGGAACGGCTACACCTTC. It yields the protein CASSLLQGRNGYTF.